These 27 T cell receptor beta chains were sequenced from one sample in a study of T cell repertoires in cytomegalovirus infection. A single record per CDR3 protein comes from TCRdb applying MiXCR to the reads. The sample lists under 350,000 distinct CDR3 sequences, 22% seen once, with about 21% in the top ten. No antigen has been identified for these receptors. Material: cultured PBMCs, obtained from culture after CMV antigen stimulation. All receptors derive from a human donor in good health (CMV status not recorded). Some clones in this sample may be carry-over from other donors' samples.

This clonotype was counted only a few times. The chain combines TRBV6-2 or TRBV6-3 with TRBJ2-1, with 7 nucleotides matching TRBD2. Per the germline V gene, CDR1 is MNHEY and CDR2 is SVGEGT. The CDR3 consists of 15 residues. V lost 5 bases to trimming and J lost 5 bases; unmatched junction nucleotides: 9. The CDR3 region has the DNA TGTGCCAGCAGTCGCCGGGACTATCTAGACAATGAGCAGTTCTTC. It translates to CASSRRDYLDNEQFF.

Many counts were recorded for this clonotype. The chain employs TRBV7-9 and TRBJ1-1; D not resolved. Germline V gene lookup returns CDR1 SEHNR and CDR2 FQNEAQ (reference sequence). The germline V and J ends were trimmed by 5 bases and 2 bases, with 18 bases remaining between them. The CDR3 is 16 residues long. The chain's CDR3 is CASSEPRGDINTEAFF. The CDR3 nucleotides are TGTGCCAGCAGCGAACCCCGTGGGGATATAAACACTGAAGCTTTCTTT.

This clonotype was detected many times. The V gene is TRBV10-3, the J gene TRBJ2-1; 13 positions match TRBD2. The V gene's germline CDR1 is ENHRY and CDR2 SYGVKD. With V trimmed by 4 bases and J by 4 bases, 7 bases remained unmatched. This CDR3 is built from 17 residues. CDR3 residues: CAISAWTSGGQYNEQFF. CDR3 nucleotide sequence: TGTGCCATCAGTGCCTGGACTAGCGGGGGACAATACAATGAGCAGTTCTTC.

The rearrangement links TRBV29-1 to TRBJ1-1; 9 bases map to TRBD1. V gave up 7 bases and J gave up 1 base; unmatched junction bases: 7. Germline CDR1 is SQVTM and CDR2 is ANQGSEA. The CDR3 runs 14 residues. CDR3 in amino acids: CSAGGQGKNTEAFF. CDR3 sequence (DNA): TGCAGCGCGGGGGGACAGGGCAAGAACACTGAAGCTTTCTTT.

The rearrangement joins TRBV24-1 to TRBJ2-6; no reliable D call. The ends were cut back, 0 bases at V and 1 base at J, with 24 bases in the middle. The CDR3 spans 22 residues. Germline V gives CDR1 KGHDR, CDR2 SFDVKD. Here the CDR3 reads CATSDLPPGVTLAASGANVLTF. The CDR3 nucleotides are TGTGCCACCAGTGATTTGCCACCCGGAGTCACTTTGGCGGCATCTGGGGCCAACGTCCTGACTTTC.

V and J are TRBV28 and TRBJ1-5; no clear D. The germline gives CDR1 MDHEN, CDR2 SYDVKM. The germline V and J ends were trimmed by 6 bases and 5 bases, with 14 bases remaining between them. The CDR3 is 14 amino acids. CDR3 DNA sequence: TGTGCCAGCAGACTTAAGTTGATGTATCAGCCCCAGCATTTT. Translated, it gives CASRLKLMYQPQHF.

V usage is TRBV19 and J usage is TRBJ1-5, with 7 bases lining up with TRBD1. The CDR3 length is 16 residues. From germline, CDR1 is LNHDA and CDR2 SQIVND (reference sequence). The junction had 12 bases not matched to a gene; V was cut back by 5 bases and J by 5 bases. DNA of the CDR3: TGTGCCAGTAGTGCCTTCCGAGGAGGGGGCGATCAGCCCCAGCATTTT. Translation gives CASSAFRGGGDQPQHF.

The CDR3 nucleotides are TGCAGTGCCCCGGGGGGAGCGGAATACAATGAGCAGTTCTTC. It specifies CSAPGGAEYNEQFF. V gene TRBV20-1 combines with J gene TRBJ2-1, with TRBD2 matching over 7 bases. Looked up from germline, CDR1 is DFQATT and CDR2 is SNEGSKA (reference sequence). J gave up 4 bases and V 6 bases, and 9 bases lay outside the gene matches. This CDR3 is 14 amino acids long.

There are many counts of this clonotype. CDR3 nucleotide sequence: TGTGCCAGCAGCACCCGACTAGCGGGCCCCACAGATACGCAGTATTTT. As protein: CASSTRLAGPTDTQYF. The chain is built from TRBV7-2 and TRBJ2-3, with TRBD2 matching 10 bases. The CDR3 is 16 amino acids. Germline CDR1 reads SGHTA; CDR2 reads FQGNSA. Trimming cost V 5 bases and J 2 bases; bases outside gene matches: 7.

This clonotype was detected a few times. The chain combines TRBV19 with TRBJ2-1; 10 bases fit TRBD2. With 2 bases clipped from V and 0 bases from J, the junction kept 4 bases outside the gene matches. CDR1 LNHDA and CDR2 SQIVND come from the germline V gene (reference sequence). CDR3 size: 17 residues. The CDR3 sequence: CASSITASGSSYNEQFF. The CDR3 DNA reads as TGTGCCAGTAGTATAACGGCTAGCGGGAGCTCCTACAATGAGCAGTTCTTC. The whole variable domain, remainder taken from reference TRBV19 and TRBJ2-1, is DGGITQSPKYLFRKEGQNVTLSCEQNLNHDAMYWYRQDPGQGLRLIYYSQIVNDFQKGDIAEGYSVSREKKESFPLTVTSAQKNPTAFYLCASSITASGSSYNEQFFGPGTRLTVL.

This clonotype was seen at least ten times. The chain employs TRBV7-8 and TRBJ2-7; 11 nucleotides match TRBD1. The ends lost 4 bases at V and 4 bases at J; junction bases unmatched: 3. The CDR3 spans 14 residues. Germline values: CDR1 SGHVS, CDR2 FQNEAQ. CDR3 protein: CASSSDRGRYEQYF. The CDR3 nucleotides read TGTGCCAGCAGCTCGGACAGGGGGCGGTACGAGCAGTACTTC.

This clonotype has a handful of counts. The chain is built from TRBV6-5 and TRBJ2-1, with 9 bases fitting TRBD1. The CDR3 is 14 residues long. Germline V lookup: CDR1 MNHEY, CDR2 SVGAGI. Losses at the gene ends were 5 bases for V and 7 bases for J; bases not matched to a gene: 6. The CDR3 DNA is TGTGCCAGCAGTACCGGGACAGGGAGGAATGAGCAGTTCTTC. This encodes CASSTGTGRNEQFF.

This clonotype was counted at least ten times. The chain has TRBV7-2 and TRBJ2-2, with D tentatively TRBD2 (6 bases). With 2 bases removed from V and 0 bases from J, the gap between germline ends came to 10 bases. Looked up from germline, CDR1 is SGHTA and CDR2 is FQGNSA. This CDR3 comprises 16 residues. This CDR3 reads CASSLIRLANTGELFF. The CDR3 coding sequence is TGTGCCAGCAGCTTAATAAGACTAGCGAACACCGGGGAGCTGTTTTTT.

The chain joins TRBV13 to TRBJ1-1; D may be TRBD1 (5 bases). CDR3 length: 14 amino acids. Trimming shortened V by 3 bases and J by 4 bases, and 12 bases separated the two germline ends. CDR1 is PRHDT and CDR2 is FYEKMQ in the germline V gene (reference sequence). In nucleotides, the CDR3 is TGTGCCAGCAGCTTGGAGCGAACAGGCACTGAAGCTTTCTTT. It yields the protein CASSLERTGTEAFF.

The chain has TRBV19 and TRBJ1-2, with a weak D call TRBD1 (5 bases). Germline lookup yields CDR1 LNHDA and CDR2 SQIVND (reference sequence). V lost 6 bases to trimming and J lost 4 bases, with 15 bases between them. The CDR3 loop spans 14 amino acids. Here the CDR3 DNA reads TGTGCCAGTAGGGGATTCGACAGAGTCTATGGCTACACCTTC. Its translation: CASRGFDRVYGYTF.

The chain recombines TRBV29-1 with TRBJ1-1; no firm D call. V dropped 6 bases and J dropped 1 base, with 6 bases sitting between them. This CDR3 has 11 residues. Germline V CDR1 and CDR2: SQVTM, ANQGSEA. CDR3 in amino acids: CSVIQNTEAFF. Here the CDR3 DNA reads TGCAGCGTCATACAGAACACTGAAGCTTTCTTT.

CDR3 sequence: CATSRDRASSGEQYF. CDR3 DNA sequence: TGTGCCACCAGCAGAGATCGGGCTTCCTCTGGGGAGCAGTACTTC. This rearrangement joins TRBV15 to TRBJ2-7; no firm D call. V was clipped by 0 bases and J by 7 bases, with 16 bases between them. Germline CDR1 and CDR2: LNHNV and YYDKDF (reference sequence). This CDR3 contains 15 residues. Variable domain in full (rest from reference TRBV15 and TRBJ2-7): DAMVIQNPRYQVTQFGKPVTLSCSQTLNHNVMYWYQQKSSQAPKLLFHYYDKDFNNEADTPDNFQSRRPNTSFCFLDIRSPGLGDTAMYLCATSRDRASSGEQYFGPGTRLTVT.

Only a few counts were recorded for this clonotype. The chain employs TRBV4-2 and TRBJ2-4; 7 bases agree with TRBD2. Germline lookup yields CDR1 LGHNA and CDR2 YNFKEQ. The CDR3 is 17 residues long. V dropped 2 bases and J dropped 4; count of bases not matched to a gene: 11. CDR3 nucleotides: TGTGCCAGCAGCCAATCCGGAGGCGGGAGAGGTAAAAACATTCAGTACTTC. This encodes CASSQSGGGRGKNIQYF.

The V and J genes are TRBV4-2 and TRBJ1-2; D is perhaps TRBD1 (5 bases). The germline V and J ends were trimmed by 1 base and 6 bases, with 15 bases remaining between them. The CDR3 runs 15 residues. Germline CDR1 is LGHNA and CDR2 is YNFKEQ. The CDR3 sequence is CASSQVEGPTNGYTF. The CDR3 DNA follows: TGTGCCAGCAGCCAAGTCGAGGGGCCCACGAATGGCTACACCTTC.

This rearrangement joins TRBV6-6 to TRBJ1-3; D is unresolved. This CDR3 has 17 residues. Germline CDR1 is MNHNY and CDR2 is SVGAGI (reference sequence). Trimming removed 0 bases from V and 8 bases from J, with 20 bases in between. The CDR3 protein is CASSYSAEPRVKDTIYF. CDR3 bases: TGTGCCAGCAGTTACTCGGCAGAACCCCGGGTTAAGGACACCATATATTTT.

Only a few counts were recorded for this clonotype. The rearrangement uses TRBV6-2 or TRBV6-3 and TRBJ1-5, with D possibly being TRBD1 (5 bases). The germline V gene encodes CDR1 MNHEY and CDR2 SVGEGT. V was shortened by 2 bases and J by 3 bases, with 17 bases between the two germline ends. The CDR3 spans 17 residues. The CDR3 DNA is TGTGCCAGCAGTTACATAGTCGAAGGGACGATCAATCAGCCCCAGCATTTT. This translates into CASSYIVEGTINQPQHF.

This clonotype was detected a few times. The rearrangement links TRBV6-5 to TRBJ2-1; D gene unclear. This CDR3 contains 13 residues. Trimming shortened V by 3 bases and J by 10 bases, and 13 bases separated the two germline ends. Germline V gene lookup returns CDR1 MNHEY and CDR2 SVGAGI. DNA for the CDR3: TGTGCCAGCAGTTATCGACGGCAAGGGGAGCAGTTCTTC. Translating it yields CASSYRRQGEQFF.

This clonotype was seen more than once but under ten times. The CDR3 DNA reads TGTGCCAGTCGATCCACCGGCGGGAGCAAAAACATTCAGTACTTC. Translation gives CASRSTGGSKNIQYF. The chain carries TRBV18 and TRBJ2-4; 7 nucleotides align to TRBD2. The germline gives CDR1 KGHSH, CDR2 LQKENI. Trimming at V came to 9 bases and at J to 3 bases, leaving 11 bases not matched to a gene. CDR3 size: 15 residues.

DNA of the CDR3: TGTGCCAGCAGCTCCCTCCGCACAGATACGCAGTATTTT. It translates to CASSSLRTDTQYF. This sequence joins TRBV7-2 and TRBJ2-3; D is uncertain. CDR1 is SGHTA, CDR2 FQGNSA, per germline. Between the trimmed V and J ends, which lost 4 bases and 1 base, there was a span of 6 bases. The CDR3 totals 13 residues.

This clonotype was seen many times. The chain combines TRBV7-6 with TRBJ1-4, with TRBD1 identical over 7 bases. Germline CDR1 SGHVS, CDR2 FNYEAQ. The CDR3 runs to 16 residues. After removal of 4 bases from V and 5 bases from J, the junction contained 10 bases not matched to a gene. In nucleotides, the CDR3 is TGTGCCAGCAGCTCCATGAACAGGGGACGGAATGAAAAACTGTTTTTT. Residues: CASSSMNRGRNEKLFF.

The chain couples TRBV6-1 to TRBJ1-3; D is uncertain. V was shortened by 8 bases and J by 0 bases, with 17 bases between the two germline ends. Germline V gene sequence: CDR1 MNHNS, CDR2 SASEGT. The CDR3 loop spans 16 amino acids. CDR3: CASAMRATSSGNTIYF. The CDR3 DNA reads TGTGCCAGCGCCATGCGGGCTACGAGCTCTGGAAACACCATATATTTT.

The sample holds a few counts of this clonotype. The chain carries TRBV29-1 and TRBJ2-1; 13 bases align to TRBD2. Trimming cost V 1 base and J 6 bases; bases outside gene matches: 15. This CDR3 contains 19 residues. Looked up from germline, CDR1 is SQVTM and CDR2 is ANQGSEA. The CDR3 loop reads CSVEALHLGTSGIANEQFF. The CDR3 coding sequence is TGCAGCGTTGAAGCGCTCCACCTTGGGACTAGCGGGATTGCCAATGAGCAGTTCTTC.